Sequencing of this T cell receptor (beta chain) was carried out in a study of blood T cell repertoires in COVID-19 (TCRdb year 2020). Regarding the study in general: Collaborator samples came from the United States, Italy and Spain and covered acute and convalescent phases of COVID-19. The material from the prospective study consisted of cDNA or gDNA derived from T cells, B-cell-depleted T cells, or PBMCs. Deeply sampled blood TCRbeta repertoires from subjects exposed to, actively infected with, or recovered from COVID-19 were included in the dataset. A freely available public database, intended as a resource for researchers studying the immune response to SARS-CoV-2, is where the repertoires were released. The samples were drawn from the first 160 participants of the ongoing ImmuneRACE study and from 950 to 1,500 subjects provided by 6 global collaborators. The sample metadata nearly always contained a de-identified subject ID, COVID-19 status, age in years and sex. HLA class I and class II types, where available, came from metadata supplied by the sample provider rather than from assay-based typing.

To note about this clone: This receptor's antigen is unknown. Base qualities are not provided; no much larger clone lies one nucleotide away.

The immunoSEQ Assay, a bias-controlled multiplex PCR, was used to amplify TCRbeta CDR3 regions from genomic DNA. Per the source publication's procedure: Nucleated cell counts per sample were estimated from amplification of reference gene primers within the assay. To quantify the absolute abundance of each unique TCRbeta CDR3 rearrangement, sequence reads were collapsed and filtered. For each sample, productive Simpson clonality was calculated as the square root of Simpson's diversity index over productive rearrangements. As stored in TCRdb, this immuneACCESS dataset retains in-frame rearrangements with V and J assigned. A fraction of the clones does not appear; measured against another copy, unresolved V genes explain less than half of the discrepancy, and the remainder lacks a known reason. Clonal size and the V and J genes are those of that table, whereas D and trimming came from the DNA. The sample records around 310,000 clones, approximately 87% of which are singletons. The leading ten clones occupy roughly 4% of the sample.

The collaborating institutions used their own protocols to collect whole blood in K2EDTA tubes. For TCRbeta analysis, collaborators shipped samples as frozen whole blood, isolated PBMCs, or DNA extracted from either of those sample types. The study at large found these results: The amount of clinical and demographic metadata varied by source and participant and was provided uncurated.

The TCR comes from a woman between 45 and 60 years old with active or convalescent COVID-19. The specimen sequenced was peripheral blood.

The DNA is TGCGCCAGCAGCTTGGAGGGAGACGGCGCAGGTGGCTACACCTTC. It encodes CASSLEGDGAGGYTF. The sequence is built from TRBV5-1 and TRBJ1-2; confidence is insufficient to name the D gene. The germline V gene specifies SGHRS as CDR1 and YFSETQ as CDR2. The CDR3 starts with the cysteine, ends with the phenylalanine, and has 15 residues. Of the read, only the CDR3 DNA is kept; its 45 bases are in frame from base 1. The trim is 0 bases for V and 7 bases for J, with a gap of 16 bases between the germline ends.